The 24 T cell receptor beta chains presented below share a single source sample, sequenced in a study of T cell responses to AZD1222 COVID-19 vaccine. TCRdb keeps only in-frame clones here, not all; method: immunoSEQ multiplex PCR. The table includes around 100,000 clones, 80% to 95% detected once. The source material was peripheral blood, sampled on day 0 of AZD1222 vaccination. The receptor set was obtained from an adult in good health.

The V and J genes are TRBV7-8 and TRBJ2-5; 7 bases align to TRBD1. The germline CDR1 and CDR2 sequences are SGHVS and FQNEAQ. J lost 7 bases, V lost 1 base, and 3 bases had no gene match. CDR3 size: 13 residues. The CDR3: CASSLGTGRTQYF. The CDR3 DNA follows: TGTGCCAGCAGCTTAGGGACAGGAAGGACCCAGTACTTC.

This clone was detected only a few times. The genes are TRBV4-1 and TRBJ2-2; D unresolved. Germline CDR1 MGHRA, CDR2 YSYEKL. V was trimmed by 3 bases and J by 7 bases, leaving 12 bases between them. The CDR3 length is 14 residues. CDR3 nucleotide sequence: TGCGCCAGCAGCCAGCCCCTTAGCAGCGGGGAGCTGTTTTTT. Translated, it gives CASSQPLSSGELFF.

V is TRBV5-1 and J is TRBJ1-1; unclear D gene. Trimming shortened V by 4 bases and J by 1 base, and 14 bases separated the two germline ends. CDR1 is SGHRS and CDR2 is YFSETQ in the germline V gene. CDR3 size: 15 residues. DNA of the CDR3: TGCGCCAGCAGCGAAGGGCCGCCACCGAACACTGAAGCTTTCTTT. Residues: CASSEGPPPNTEAFF. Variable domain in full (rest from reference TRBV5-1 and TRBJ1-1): KAGVTQTPRYLIKTRGQQVTLSCSPISGHRSVSWYQQTPGQGLQFLFEYFSETQRNKGNFPGRFSGRQFSNSRSEMNVSTLELGDSALYLCASSEGPPPNTEAFFGQGTRLTVV.

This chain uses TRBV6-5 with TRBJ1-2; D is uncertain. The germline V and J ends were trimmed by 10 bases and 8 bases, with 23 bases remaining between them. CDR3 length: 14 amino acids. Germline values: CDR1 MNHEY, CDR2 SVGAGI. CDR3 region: CATSLWRAGGGYTF. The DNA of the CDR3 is TGTGCCACTAGTCTCTGGCGGGCAGGCGGGGGCTACACCTTC.

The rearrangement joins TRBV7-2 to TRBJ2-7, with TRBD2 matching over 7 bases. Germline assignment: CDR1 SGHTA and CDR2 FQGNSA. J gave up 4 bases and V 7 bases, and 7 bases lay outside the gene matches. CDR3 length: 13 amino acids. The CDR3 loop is CASTPSGVYEQYF. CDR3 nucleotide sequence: TGTGCCAGCACCCCCAGCGGGGTGTACGAGCAGTACTTC.

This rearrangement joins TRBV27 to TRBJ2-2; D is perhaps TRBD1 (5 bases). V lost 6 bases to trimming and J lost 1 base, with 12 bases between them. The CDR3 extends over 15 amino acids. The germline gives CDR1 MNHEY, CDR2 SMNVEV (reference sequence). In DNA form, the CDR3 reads TGTGCCAGCAGAGGGCCAGGGCTGAACACCGGGGAGCTGTTTTTT. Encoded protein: CASRGPGLNTGELFF.

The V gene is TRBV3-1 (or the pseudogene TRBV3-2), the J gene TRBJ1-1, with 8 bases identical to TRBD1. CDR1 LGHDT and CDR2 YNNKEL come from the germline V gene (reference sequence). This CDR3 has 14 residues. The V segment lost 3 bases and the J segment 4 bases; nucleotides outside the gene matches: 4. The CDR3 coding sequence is TGTGCCAGCAGCCACGAAACAGGGGGCACTGAAGCTTTCTTT. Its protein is CASSHETGGTEAFF.

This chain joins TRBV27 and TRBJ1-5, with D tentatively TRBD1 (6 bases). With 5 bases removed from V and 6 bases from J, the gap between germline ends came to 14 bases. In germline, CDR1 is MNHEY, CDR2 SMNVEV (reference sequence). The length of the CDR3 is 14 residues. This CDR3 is CASSEQGYTQPQHF. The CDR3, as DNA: TGTGCCAGCAGTGAACAGGGTTATACTCAGCCCCAGCATTTT.

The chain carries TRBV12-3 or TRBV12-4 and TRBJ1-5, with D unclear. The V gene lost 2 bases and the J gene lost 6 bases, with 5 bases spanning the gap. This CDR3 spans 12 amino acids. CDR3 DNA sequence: TGTGCCAGCAGTTTACAGGCTCAGCCCCAGCATTTT. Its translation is CASSLQAQPQHF.

The CDR3: CASSNSIAGDEKLFF. CDR3 nucleotide sequence: TGTGCCAGTAGTAACTCCATAGCCGGTGATGAAAAACTGTTTTTT. The chain recombines TRBV19 with TRBJ1-4; unclear D gene. This CDR3 is built from 15 residues. V shed 4 bases and J shed 6 bases, with 15 bases lying between them. Germline CDR1 LNHDA, CDR2 SQIVND (reference sequence).

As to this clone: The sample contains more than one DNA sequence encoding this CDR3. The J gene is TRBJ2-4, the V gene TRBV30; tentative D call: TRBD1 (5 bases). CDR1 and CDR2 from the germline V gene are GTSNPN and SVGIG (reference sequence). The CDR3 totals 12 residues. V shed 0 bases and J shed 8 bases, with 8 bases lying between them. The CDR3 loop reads CAWSVQGHIQYF. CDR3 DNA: TGTGCCTGGAGTGTGCAGGGTCACATTCAGTACTTC. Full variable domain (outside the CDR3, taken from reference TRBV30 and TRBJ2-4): SQTIHQWPATLVQPVGSPLSLECTVEGTSNPNLYWYRQAAGRGLQLLFYSVGIGQISSEVPQNLSASRPQDRQFILSSKKLLLSDSGFYLCAWSVQGHIQYFGAGTRLSVL.

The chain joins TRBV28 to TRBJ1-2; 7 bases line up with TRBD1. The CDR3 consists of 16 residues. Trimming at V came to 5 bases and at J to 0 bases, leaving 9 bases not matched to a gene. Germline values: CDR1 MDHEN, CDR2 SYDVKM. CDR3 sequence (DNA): TGTGCCAGCAGTGGTACAGGGGCGCTCCCTAACTATGGCTACACCTTC. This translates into CASSGTGALPNYGYTF.

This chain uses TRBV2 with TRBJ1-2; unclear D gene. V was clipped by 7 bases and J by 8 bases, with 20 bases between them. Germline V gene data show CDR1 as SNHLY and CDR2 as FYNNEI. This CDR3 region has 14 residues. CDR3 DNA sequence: TGTGCCAGCAACGTAGGCAGCCGGATCGGGGGCTACACCTTC. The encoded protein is CASNVGSRIGGYTF.

For the CDR3, the DNA is TGTGCCAGCAGCAAACTAGCGGGAGTGGACACCGGGGAGCTGTTTTTT. Encoded protein: CASSKLAGVDTGELFF. The chain is built from TRBV4-2 and TRBJ2-2, with TRBD2 matching 11 bases. The V and J ends lost 5 bases and 3 bases, in that order; junction bases with no gene match: 5. The CDR3 has 16 amino acids. In germline, CDR1 is LGHNA, CDR2 YNFKEQ.

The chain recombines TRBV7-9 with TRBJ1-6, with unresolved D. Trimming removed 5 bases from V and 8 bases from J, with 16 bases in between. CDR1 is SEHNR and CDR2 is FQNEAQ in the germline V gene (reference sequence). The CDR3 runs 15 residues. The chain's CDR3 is CASSLGTALDSPLHF. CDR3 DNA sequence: TGTGCCAGCAGCCTAGGCACAGCTCTTGATTCACCCCTCCACTTT.

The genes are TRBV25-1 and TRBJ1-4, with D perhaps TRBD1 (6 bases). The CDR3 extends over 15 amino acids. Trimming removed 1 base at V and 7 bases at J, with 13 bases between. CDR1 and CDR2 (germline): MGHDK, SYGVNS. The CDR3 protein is CASSESGRGGEKLFF. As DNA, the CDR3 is TGTGCCAGCAGTGAATCAGGCAGGGGTGGTGAAAAACTGTTTTTT.

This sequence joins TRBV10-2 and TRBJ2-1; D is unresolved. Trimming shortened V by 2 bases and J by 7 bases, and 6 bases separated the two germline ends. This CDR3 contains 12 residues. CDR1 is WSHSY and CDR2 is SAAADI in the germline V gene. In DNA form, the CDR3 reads TGCGCCAGCAGTGAGAACCGGAATGAGCAGTTCTTC. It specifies CASSENRNEQFF.

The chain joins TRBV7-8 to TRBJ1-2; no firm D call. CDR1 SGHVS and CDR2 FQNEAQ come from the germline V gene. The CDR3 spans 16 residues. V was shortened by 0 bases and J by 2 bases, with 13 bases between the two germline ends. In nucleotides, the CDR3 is TGTGCCAGCAGCTTAGCGGCGGCAGGAGCGAACTATGGCTACACCTTC. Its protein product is CASSLAAAGANYGYTF.

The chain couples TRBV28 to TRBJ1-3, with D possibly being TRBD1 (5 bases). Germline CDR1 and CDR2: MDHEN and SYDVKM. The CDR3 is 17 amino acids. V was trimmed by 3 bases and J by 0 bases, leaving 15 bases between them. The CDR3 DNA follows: TGTGCCAGCAGTTTTTTTGCAGGGACCCACTCTGGAAACACCATATATTTT. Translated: CASSFFAGTHSGNTIYF.

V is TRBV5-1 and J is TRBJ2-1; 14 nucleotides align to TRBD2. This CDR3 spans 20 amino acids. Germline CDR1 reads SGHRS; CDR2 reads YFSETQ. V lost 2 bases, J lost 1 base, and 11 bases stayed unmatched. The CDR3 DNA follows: TGCGCCAGCAGCTTTACCCTCGGGACTAGCGGGAGCGTTTCCTACAATGAGCAGTTCTTC. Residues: CASSFTLGTSGSVSYNEQFF.

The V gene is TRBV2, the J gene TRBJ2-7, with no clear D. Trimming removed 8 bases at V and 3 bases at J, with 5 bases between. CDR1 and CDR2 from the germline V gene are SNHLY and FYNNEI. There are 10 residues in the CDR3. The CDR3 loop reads CASGDYEQYF. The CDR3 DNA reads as TGTGCCAGCGGGGACTACGAGCAGTACTTC.

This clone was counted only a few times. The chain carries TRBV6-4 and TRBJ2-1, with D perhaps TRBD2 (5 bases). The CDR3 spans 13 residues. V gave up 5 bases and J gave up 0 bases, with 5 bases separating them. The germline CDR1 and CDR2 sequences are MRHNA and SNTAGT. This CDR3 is CASSSGSYNEQFF. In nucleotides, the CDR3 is TGTGCCAGCAGTAGCGGCTCCTACAATGAGCAGTTCTTC.

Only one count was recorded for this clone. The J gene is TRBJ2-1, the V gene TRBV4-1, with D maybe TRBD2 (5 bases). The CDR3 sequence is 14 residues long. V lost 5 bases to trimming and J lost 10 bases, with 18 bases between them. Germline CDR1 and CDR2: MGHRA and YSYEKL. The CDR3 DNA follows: TGCGCCAGCAGCGCCCTAGGTGGGAGAGGGGAGCAGTTCTTC. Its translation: CASSALGGRGEQFF.

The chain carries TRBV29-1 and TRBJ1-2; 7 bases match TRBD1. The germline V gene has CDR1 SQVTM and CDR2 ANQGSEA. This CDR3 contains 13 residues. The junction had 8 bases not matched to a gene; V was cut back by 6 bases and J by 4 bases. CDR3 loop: CSVTGSGGYGYTF. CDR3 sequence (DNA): TGCAGCGTGACCGGATCAGGGGGCTATGGCTACACCTTC.